What follows describes a single T cell receptor beta chain. Libraries were prepared by immunoSEQ multiplex PCR; TCRdb keeps only in-frame clonotypes and omits some of them. Among about 250,000 clones, 80% to 90% were seen once, and the ten largest hold roughly 4%. The data were taken from a study of blood T cell repertoires in COVID-19. The V gene end was trimmed by 2 bases and the J gene end by 5 bases; junction bases not matched to a gene: 0. Germline V gene data show CDR1 as MDHEN and CDR2 as SYDVKM. The CDR3 consists of 13 residues. The chain couples TRBV28 to TRBJ2-1; 7 bases are a match to TRBD2. The receptor's source is a woman in her thirties who had recovered from COVID-19. Material for sequencing was PBMCs or T cells enriched from blood (not recorded which). Written as DNA, the CDR3 is TGTGCCAGCAGTTTACGGGAGGACAATGAGCAGTTCTTC. Its protein product is CASSLREDNEQFF. The whole variable domain, remainder taken from reference TRBV28 and TRBJ2-1, is DVKVTQSSRYLVKRTGEKVFLECVQDMDHENMFWYRQDPGLGLRLIYFSYDVKMKEKGDIPEGYSVSREKKERFSLILESASTNQTSMYLCASSLREDNEQFFGPGTRLTVL.